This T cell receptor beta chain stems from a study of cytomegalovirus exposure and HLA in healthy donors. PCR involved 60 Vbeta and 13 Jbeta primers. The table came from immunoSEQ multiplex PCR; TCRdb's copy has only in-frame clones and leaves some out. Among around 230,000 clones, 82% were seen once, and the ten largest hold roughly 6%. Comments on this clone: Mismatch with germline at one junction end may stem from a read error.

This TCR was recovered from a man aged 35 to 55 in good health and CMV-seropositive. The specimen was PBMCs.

The CDR3 DNA reads as TGTTCCAGCAGCTTAGTACCGACTAGCGGGGACCACAATGAGCAGTTCTTC. Amino acids: CSSSLVPTSGDHNEQFF. The rearrangement links TRBV7-9 to TRBJ2-1; 11 nucleotides match TRBD2. The CDR3 runs to 17 residues. Germline lookup yields CDR1 SEHNR and CDR2 FQNEAQ (reference sequence). Based on the CDR3 plus reference TRBV7-9 and TRBJ2-1, the full variable domain is DTGVSQNPRHKITKRGQNVTFRCDPISEHNRLYWYRQTLGQGPEFLTYFQNEAQLEKSRLLSDRFSAERPKGSFSTLEIQRTEQGDSAMYLCSSSLVPTSGDHNEQFFGPGTRLTVL.